This T cell receptor beta chain was obtained from a study of T cell changes during pregnancy in multiple sclerosis. Libraries were prepared by immunoSEQ multiplex PCR; TCRdb keeps only in-frame clonotypes and omits some of them. The sample consists of about 110,000 clones, roughly 92% of them appearing once. Trimming pared 4 bases from V and 5 bases from J, leaving 14 bases between. The CDR3 has 15 residues. Germline V gene lookup returns CDR1 MDHEN and CDR2 SYDVKM. The sample in question was peripheral blood, obtained after pregnancy. This clonotype was sampled from a female donor with multiple sclerosis, enrolled in a pregnancy study. This sequence joins TRBV28 and TRBJ1-4, with D possibly TRBD1 on 5 matching bases. Here the CDR3 reads CASSSLRGGNEKLFF. The CDR3 DNA follows: TGTGCCAGCAGTTCTCTAAGGGGCGGCAATGAAAAACTGTTTTTT.